This record concerns one T cell receptor beta chain sequence. Its target is unknown. CDR1 SQVTM and CDR2 ANQGSEA come from the germline V gene. This CDR3 region has 12 residues. The record originates from a study of CXCR3-negative and CXCR3-positive naive CD8 T cells. Broader study findings: Naive cells with CXCR3 showed TRB CDR3s that were more hydrophobic than those in CXCR3-negative naive cells.

Libraries were UMI-labeled 5' RACE TRB cDNA. TCRdb re-called the 5' RACE reads; one entry per CDR3 protein, DNA not given. Found here are 55,000 to 65,000 distinct CDR3 sequences; the top ten clones hold 0.5% to 0.6%. The clonotype was recovered from a human donor in good health. Some clones in this sample may be carry-over from other donors' samples. Sequencing input: naive CXCR3+ CD8+ T cells from blood. Sample subset: CD45RO-CCR7+CD27+CD95- naive CD8+ T cells expressing CXCR3 (TNR3+). V usage is TRBV29-1 and J usage is TRBJ1-3; the D gene TCRdb calls, TRBD1, cannot be checked with no DNA. CDR3 protein: CSVRGSGNTIYF.